This T cell receptor (beta chain) was documented in a study of T cell repertoires in cytomegalovirus infection (dated by TCRdb to the late 2010s). Study-level background: Alongside well-studied HLA-B-restricted epitopes, the peptide stimulations were aimed at recently identified HLA-C-restricted CMV epitopes, whose presentation resists viral immunomodulation. Because public TCR beta signatures pointed to carriage of CMV infection together with the matching HLA type, the HLA type of each donor mattered for the analysis. The study at large found these results: In the ex vivo response, HLA-C-restricted CMV-specific TCR beta clonotypes were dominant, and in two of eight donors the single most frequent clonotype came from this HLA-C-restricted group. Cumulative frequency of public TCR beta family members discriminated carriers of CMV infection plus the relevant HLA type in this cohort and an independent roughly 330-donor cohort.

TCRdb records Illumina HiSeq 1500 as the sequencer. TCRdb ran its own pipeline on the public reads, namely fastp trimming at Q25 and MiXCR clone calling, and kept in-frame beta chains. A single entry per CDR3 protein holds the most common genes and DNA from its merged rows. Counted in this sample were 200,000 or so distinct CDR3 sequences; approximately 38% of them appeared once. Over 45% of the sample rests with the top ten. V is trimmed back by 5 bases and J by 2 bases, and the junction contains 10 bases that no gene match accounts for. Including cysteine and phenylalanine, the CDR3 has 16 amino acids. Only the CDR3 DNA is retained, 48 bases long and in frame from the first base. Reading the germline V gene gives CDR1 SGHVS and CDR2 FNYEAQ. This clonotype was picked up many times. No cognate antigen has been identified for it. Qualities for individual bases were not recorded, and no much larger clone is one base off.

The treatment or condition label here, explained by the study, means: in vitro stimulation with specific CMV peptide epitopes to enrich CMV-specific T cells. The input for sequencing was CD8+ T cells from cultured PBMCs, taken from culture after CMV antigen stimulation. The rearranged chain carries TRBV7-6 and TRBJ2-3; 7 junctional bases match TRBD2. This TCR was sampled from a human donor in good health (CMV status not recorded). Some clones in this sample may be carry-over from other donors' samples. The nucleotide sequence reads TGTGCCAGCAGCGCGACTAGCCCTAGGGACACAGATACGCAGTATTTT. It specifies CASSATSPRDTDTQYF.